This TCR beta chain was found in a study of cytomegalovirus exposure and HLA in healthy donors. The PCR made use of 60 Vbeta and 13 Jbeta primers. Using immunoSEQ multiplex PCR, the repertoire was profiled, and TCRdb retains in-frame clones only, with some absent. In the table there are approximately 140,000 clones, 73% of which are singletons. Germline loops: CDR1 SGHTA, CDR2 FQGNSA. The CDR3 totals 13 residues. Trimming removed 6 bases from V and 8 bases from J, with 16 bases in between. The rearrangement uses TRBV7-2 and TRBJ1-2, with a weak D call TRBD1 (5 bases). The material sequenced was PBMCs. The sequence was collected from a young woman in good health and CMV-seronegative. The CDR3 is CASSIQWDLGYTF. CDR3 nucleotide sequence: TGTGCCAGCAGTATACAGTGGGACTTAGGCTACACCTTC.